These T cell receptor beta chains were read from a single sample in a study of shared clonotypes between healthy human individuals. Generated by immunoSEQ multiplex PCR, the TCRdb table keeps only in-frame clones and is missing some. The repertoire has about 2.4 million clones, approximately 93% of them found once; the top ten carry 0.36%. The sample comprised naive CD4+ T cells from PBMCs. The receptors were gathered from a man aged 18-30 years in good health. Some clones in this sample may be carry-over from other donors' samples. The CDR3 runs from the conserved cysteine through the conserved F or W. A D gene is named only where the DNA matches it firmly. Clone size, where shown, is once, few, many, or a class for clones that have expanded.

NA,14,TRBJ2-5,TRBV5-1,NA,TGCGCCAGCAGCTCCACGGGGGCGGCCGAGACCCAGTACTTC,CASSSTGAAETQYF
NA,16,TRBJ2-1,TRBV7-9,TRBD2,TGTGCCAGCAGCCCTGTGGTAGCGGGAGACTACAATGAGCAGTTCTTC,CASSPVVAGDYNEQFF
NA,15,TRBJ1-1,TRBV19,NA,TGTGCCGCTATAGGGATAGGGGCTGGGGGAACTGAAGCTTTCTTT,CAAIGIGAGGTEAFF
once,15,TRBJ2-3,TRBV7-2,NA,TGTGCCAGCAGCCTATTGGGTAATCTCCAAGGTACGCAGTATTTT,CASSLLGNLQGTQYF
NA,14,TRBJ1-5,TRBV6-6,NA,TGTGCCAGCAGGGAAGGGGCCTTGGGGCAGCCCCAGCATTTT,CASREGALGQPQHF
NA,14,TRBJ2-7,TRBV10-3,NA,TGTGCCATCAGTGATGCCCCTCTCTCAGGGGCAGAGTACTTC,CAISDAPLSGAEYF
NA,15,TRBJ2-1,TRBV9,TRBD2,TGTGCCAGCAGCGCCGTAGCGGGAGGTGGGGATGAGCAGTTCTTC,CASSAVAGGGDEQFF
NA,13,TRBJ1-1,TRBV19,NA,TGTGCCAGTAGTATAGGTCGGGGCACTGAAGCTTTCTTT,CASSIGRGTEAFF
NA,16,TRBJ2-3,TRBV6-6,NA,TGTGCCAGCAGTTACTCGGCTAGAAGAACCACAGATACGCAGTATTTT,CASSYSARRTTDTQYF
NA,17,TRBJ2-2,TRBV28,TRBD2,TGTGCCAGCATTCGGGGAGGGGCCGGCGGTAGGAACGGGGAGCTGTTTTTT,CASIRGGAGGRNGELFF
few,15,TRBJ2-7,TRBV11-1,TRBD1,TGTGCCAGCAGCCAGGGACAGGGGGCTTCAGACGAGCAGTACTTC,CASSQGQGASDEQYF
NA,16,TRBJ2-1,TRBV10-1,NA,TGCGCCAGCAGTGAGAACCCATTGGGGTCCTACAATGAGCAGTTCTTC,CASSENPLGSYNEQFF
NA,17,TRBJ2-3,TRBV18,TRBD2,TGTGCCAGCTCACCAGCGGTAGCGGGAGGCCGGGGAGATACGCAGTATTTT,CASSPAVAGGRGDTQYF
NA,15,TRBJ1-2,TRBV7-9,TRBD1,TGTGCCAGCAGCAGTCCCGGGACAGGGAACTATGGCTACACCTTC,CASSSPGTGNYGYTF
NA,15,TRBJ2-1,TRBV5-1,TRBD1,TGCGCCAGCAGCTCAAGACAGGGCTCCTACAATGAGCAGTTCTTC,CASSSRQGSYNEQFF
NA,16,TRBJ2-1,TRBV10-3,NA,TGTGCCATCAGTGAGCCGACGGGCTTGCGCTACAATGAGCAGTTCTTC,CAISEPTGLRYNEQFF
NA,16,TRBJ2-2,TRBV4-3,NA,TGCGCCAGCAGCCAAGATCCAGTAGTTCGGGCCGGGGAGCTGTTTTTT,CASSQDPVVRAGELFF
NA,14,TRBJ2-7,TRBV7-2,NA,TGTGCCAGCAGCTCCATGACAGGTACCTACGAGCAGTACTTC,CASSSMTGTYEQYF
NA,16,TRBJ2-7,TRBV7-2,TRBD1,TGTGCCAGCAGCTTATATTCGGCAGGGGGCCTGTACGAGCAGTACTTC,CASSLYSAGGLYEQYF
NA,13,TRBJ2-7,TRBV28,NA,TGTGCCACCGTCTCATTCCCTCTCATGGAGCAGTACTTC,CATVSFPLMEQYF
NA,17,TRBJ2-1,TRBV10-3,NA,TGTGCCATCAGTGAGAGTGTCCGAGCGGCAACCTACAATGAGCAGTTCTTC,CAISESVRAATYNEQFF
NA,12,TRBJ2-2,TRBV5-1,NA,TGCGCCAGCAGTTTGGGGGGCGGGGAGCTGTTTTTT,CASSLGGGELFF
NA,13,TRBJ1-6,TRBV7-2,NA,TGTGCCAGCAGCCCCTCCAGGCCGTCACCCCTCCACTTT,CASSPSRPSPLHF
NA,16,TRBJ1-1,TRBV5-1,TRBD1,TGCGCCAGCAGCTCAGGACAGGGACAAATGAACACTGAAGCTTTCTTT,CASSSGQGQMNTEAFF
NA,13,TRBJ2-1,TRBV5-1,NA,TGCGCCAGCAGCTTGGTACCGGGCCGAGGGCAGTTCTTC,CASSLVPGRGQFF
NA,15,TRBJ2-7,TRBV5-6,TRBD1,TGTGCCAGCAGCTTGGGACAGGGGGCCTCCTACGAGCAGTACTTC,CASSLGQGASYEQYF
NA,15,TRBJ1-3,TRBV18,NA,TGTGCCAGCTCACCCGCGGTACTATCTGGAAACACCATATATTTT,CASSPAVLSGNTIYF
once,15,TRBJ2-7,TRBV5-1,TRBD2,TGCGCCAGCAGCTTGGGTCCCAGCGGGAGCTACGAGCAGTACTTC,CASSLGPSGSYEQYF
NA,11,TRBJ2-7,TRBV20-1,NA,TGCAGTCAACAGTCCTCCTACGAGCAGTACTTC,CSQQSSYEQYF
NA,13,TRBJ2-1,TRBV28,NA,TGTGCCAGCAGTTTATGGCAGGACAATGAGCAGTTCTTC,CASSLWQDNEQFF
NA,17,TRBJ1-3,TRBV10-2,TRBD1,TGCGCCAGCAGTGGGAATAAACAGGGGTATACTGGAAACACCATATATTTT,CASSGNKQGYTGNTIYF
NA,13,TRBJ1-1,TRBV6-6,NA,TGTGCCAGCAGTTACTCCCGGGAGACTCTGTTTGTCTTT,CASSYSRETLFVF
NA,15,TRBJ2-1,TRBV25-1,NA,TGTGCCAGCAGTGAAGGGGGACCCCCATACAATGAGCAGTTCTTC,CASSEGGPPYNEQFF
NA,14,TRBJ2-7,TRBV28,NA,TGTGCCAGCAGTACCCCGGGCGTATTGTACGAGCAGTACTTC,CASSTPGVLYEQYF
NA,12,TRBJ2-7,TRBV28,NA,TGTGCCAGCAGTTTGGACCACCGCGAGCAGTACTTC,CASSLDHREQYF
NA,15,TRBJ2-7,TRBV28,NA,TGTGCCAGCAGTCCCGCCGCCAAAAGCTCCTACGAGCAGTACTTC,CASSPAAKSSYEQYF
NA,13,TRBJ2-7,TRBV7-2,NA,TGTGCCAGCAGCTTAGAGCGGGCCTACGAGCAGTACTTC,CASSLERAYEQYF
NA,15,TRBJ1-3,TRBV7-6,NA,TGTGCCAGCAGCTTAGGAGTATCCTATGGAAACACCATATATTTT,CASSLGVSYGNTIYF
NA,16,TRBJ1-2,TRBV5-4,TRBD1,TGTGCCAGCAGCTTAGGCGGGACAGGGGGCTTAGACGGCTACACCTTC,CASSLGGTGGLDGYTF
NA,12,TRBJ1-1,TRBV2,NA,TGTGCCAGCAGAGGGAGCGGCACTGAAGCTTTCTTT,CASRGSGTEAFF
NA,13,TRBJ1-2,TRBV6-1,TRBD1,TGTGCCAGCGGGCACAGGGGGAACTATGGCTACACCTTC,CASGHRGNYGYTF
NA,14,TRBJ1-5,TRBV19,NA,TGTGCCAGTAGTATTATGCCCCGAGATCAGCCCCAGCATTTT,CASSIMPRDQPQHF
NA,14,TRBJ2-3,TRBV7-2,NA,TGTGCCAGCAGCCCCCGGGCACTCACAGATACGCAGTATTTT,CASSPRALTDTQYF
NA,12,TRBJ1-4,TRBV11-2,NA,TGTGCCAGCACCGGGGCTAATGAAAAACTGTTTTTT,CASTGANEKLFF